The text below deals with one TCR beta chain. Assay used: immunoSEQ multiplex PCR; TCRdb lists only in-frame clones, some missing. The table includes under 100,000 clones, over 70% detected once. This specimen comes from a study of OX40 agonist ivuxolimab in advanced cancers. V lost 4 bases and J 3 bases, leaving 17 bases between the germline ends. This CDR3 spans 15 amino acids. Germline V lookup: CDR1 SGHNT, CDR2 YYREEE (reference sequence). This TCR was recovered from an adult with an advanced solid tumor such as melanoma, head and neck, liver or kidney cancer. The chain combines TRBV5-4 with TRBJ2-7, with D perhaps TRBD2 (6 bases). The specimen comprised CD4+ or CD8+ T cells sorted from blood, sampled in a trial of the OX40 agonist ivuxolimab. This chain's CDR3 is CASSQAEGGSYEQYF. The CDR3 DNA follows: TGTGCCAGCAGCCAAGCGGAGGGAGGTAGCTACGAGCAGTACTTC.